This T cell receptor (beta chain) was found in a study of blood T cell repertoires in COVID-19. Whole-study context: Sites in the United States, Italy and Spain provided acute and convalescent COVID-19 samples. From T cells, B-cell-depleted T cells, or PBMCs came the material, which was cDNA or gDNA.

Original methodology: Amplifying reference gene primers gave estimates of nucleated cell counts. The table came from immunoSEQ multiplex PCR; TCRdb's copy has only in-frame clones and leaves some out. That table gives V, J and clone size, and the DNA gave D and trimming. This sample yields fewer than 200,000 clones, of which around 82% are seen a single time; about 1.2% belongs to the top ten. This clone was counted once. This CDR3 region has 15 residues. Germline V gives CDR1 SGHVS, CDR2 FQNEAQ. V lost 3 bases and J 0 bases, leaving 12 bases between the germline ends. The sample taken for sequencing was peripheral blood. This clonotype originated in a man in his sixties who had recovered from COVID-19. The V call is TRBV7-8, the J call TRBJ2-7; perhaps TRBD1 as D (5 bases). The DNA for the CDR3 is TGTGCCAGCAGCTTGACAGCTTCCTACTCCTACGAGCAGTACTTC. It is translated as CASSLTASYSYEQYF.